This T cell receptor (beta chain) comes out of a study of beta chain features in type 1 diabetes. This clone came up a few times. No antigen is known for it. Overall study results and limits: Significant though moderate, a shortening of TCRB CDR3s appeared in all four CD4+ subsets of Type 1 diabetes patients.

The CDR3 totals 15 residues. Germline CDR1 and CDR2: SGHDT and YYEEEE. V gave up 2 bases and J gave up 5 bases, with 14 bases separating them. Reverse transcribing all isolated RNA meant expressed TCRB transcripts were sequenced. Sequencing used immunoSEQ multiplex PCR; TCRdb keeps in-frame clones, though not all of them. The table lists over 350,000 clones, more than 12% of them singletons. A single heparinised draw of around 110 mL on average was taken per donor. The sequencing input was naive CD4+ T cells from blood. This sequence was found in a woman younger than 30 in good health. The V gene is TRBV5-6, the J gene TRBJ2-1; tentatively, D is TRBD1 (5 bases). The CDR3: CASSLGERPNNEQFF. CDR3 nucleotides: TGTGCCAGCAGCTTAGGGGAAAGGCCCAACAATGAGCAGTTCTTC.